This entry describes one TCR beta chain. Its cognate antigen has yet to be identified. The sample holds no much larger clone one base away, and base qualities are not on file. The method was the immunoSEQ multiplex PCR assay. The multiplex PCR relied on a mix of 60 forward primers for TCR Vbeta segments and 13 reverse primers for TCR Jbeta segments. Amplification of the CDR3 region of rearranged TCR beta genes was performed with a multiplex PCR assay on genomic DNA. On the Illumina HiSeq System, the amplified TCR beta libraries were sequenced as 87-base-pair reads. The original methods were these. In a later analysis, 80 million or so unique TCR beta chains were counted across the 500 to 850 repertoires, and roughly 11 million of these chains were shared by at least two donors. To remove PCR and sequencing errors, raw reads were error-corrected and collapsed into unique sequences using a nearest-neighbor algorithm that merged closely related sequences. Alignment of CDR3 sequences to IMGT reference sequences was used to assign V, D and J gene segments. For a sequence to be retained, a match of at least six nucleotides to both a V gene segment and a J gene segment was required. Rearrangements were classified as productive when the CDR3 lacked stop codons and remained in frame with V and J, and all other rearrangements were classified as non-productive. Following IMGT convention, CDR3 was defined as the stretch from the second conserved V-encoded cysteine to the conserved J-encoded phenylalanine. The earlier analysis of 587 of the donors excluded any sequence lacking an unambiguous match to a single V gene segment. An earlier analysis of 587 of the donors classified V segments as functional when productive rearrangements were above 56.7% and as segregating when the standard deviation between donors was above 5%. A statistical classification framework was built for diagnosing cytomegalovirus status from the catalog of TCR beta chain sequences. In a later analysis, V and J genes were assigned by comparing TCR nucleotide sequences against IMGT/GENE-DB human TR gene sequences. A later analysis assigned CDR3 sequences and most-parsimonious VDJ recombination scenarios with the TCRdist pipeline. In a later analysis, every TCR beta chain was defined by the combination of its CDR3 amino acid sequence and its V-gene family, and reads without a unique V-gene family were dropped. A later analysis removed 550 to 700 highly shared, low-generation-probability nucleotide sequences to deal with suspected cross-contamination and a sequencing artifact. For each public chain, a later analysis derived a clonal expansion index from normalized ranks of inferred template counts within each repertoire. A later analysis computed generation probabilities with a VDJ recombination model fitted to out-of-frame rearrangements, and checked the results against IGoR. Hypergeometric tests were used in a later analysis to score TCR-TCR, TCR-HLA and TCR-CMV co-occurrence, with a repertoire-size bias correction applied to the TCR pairs. In a later analysis, false discovery rates were estimated by permuting HLA or CMV assignments 20 times. In a later analysis, co-occurring TCRs were grouped using DBSCAN, and TCRdist sequence similarity was added for clustering within HLA-allele-positive subsets. Co-occurrence clustering excluded repertoires with fewer than 30,000 or more than 120,000 public chains, plus five with anomalous nucleotide sharing. TCRdb's version of the immuneACCESS table is confined to in-frame rearrangements and falls short of the full clone set. An unresolved V gene accounts for under half of the shortfall where checked; the remainder is of unknown origin. The V and J calls and clone size come from that table; D and trimming were worked out from the DNA. Here the sample has tens of thousands of clones; about three quarters occur a single time. About 6.1% of the sample is taken by the ten largest.

In total, around 600 healthy bone marrow donors made up the cohort. Cohort members were all nominally healthy when sampled, although unrecorded immune exposures were likely present. The donor was CMV seronegative and belonged to the group of over 350 seronegative cohort members. A peripheral blood sample was collected from each donor, and TCR beta sequencing was performed on peripheral blood mononuclear cells. The Qiagen DNeasy Blood Extraction Kit was used to extract genomic DNA from the blood cell samples. This entry is derived from a study of cytomegalovirus exposure and HLA in healthy donors (dated by TCRdb to 2017 to 2019). About the study as a whole: According to an earlier analysis of 587 of the donors, about 170 million T cells yielded 117 million unique TCR beta sequences and less than 300 Gb of sequence data. HLA typing included class I and class II loci at four-digit resolution. Alongside the repertoire data, information on donor age, sex, ethnicity and CMV serostatus was compiled. The number of donors typed differed by locus, with roughly 620-630 for A, B, C, DRB1 and DQB1, more than 500 for DQA1, over 600 for DPA1, and 472 for DPB1. Rather than drawing on any new phenotypic data, the later analysis identified candidate immune exposures from TCR beta sequences and the way those sequences occurred across donors. Because of strong linkage in the cohort, five DR-DQ haplotypes were treated as single units for association and clustering. A later genetic analysis took genome-wide SNP genotypes for about 60% of the roughly 670 donors and used that subset as a discovery cohort. A later analysis re-analyzed previously published TCR beta repertoires from 666 donors and added high-resolution HLA genotyping to study TCR occurrence patterns. To predict cytomegalovirus infection status, the study combined high-throughput TCR immunosequencing, statistical association of individual TCRs with disease status, and machine learning. The study aimed to test whether signatures of past pathogen exposure could be identified by cataloging public T cell receptors. About 320 gigabases of sequencing data and approximately 85 million unique TCR sequences were included in an early release covering several hundred HLA-typed donors. Of the 350 to 450 genotyped donors, 70% to 90% were placed in the genetic ancestry cluster associated with self-reported Caucasian donors. In an earlier analysis of more than 550 of the donors, high-throughput TCR beta sequencing was used to judge whether each TCR beta V gene segment behaved as functional or pseudogenic. On average, approximately 250,000 unique TCR beta nucleotide sequences were sequenced per donor among 350 to 400 genotyped donors of the cohort, with roughly 18% of those sequences being non-productive. The study profiled the T cell repertoires of 550 to 700 subjects by immunosequencing and related them to cytomegalovirus serostatus. A separate validation cohort of over 95 different subjects was used in addition to the roughly 620-subject first cohort. Every discovery cohort repertoire had been produced on one sequencing platform. What the authors observed across the whole study: According to a later analysis, TCR association rates differed among HLA loci, with DRB1 alleles showing the most associated TCRs and HLA-C alleles showing the fewest. A total of some 180 TCR beta chains were listed by the study as associated with cytomegalovirus. While some public TCRs were present in many individuals, most TCR sequences turned up only very rarely across donors. A later analysis reported that several top co-occurrence clusters appeared linked to parvovirus B19, influenza, CMV and Epstein-Barr virus. Immune exposure information for the cohort was limited to CMV serostatus. Assigning TCR associations to individual alleles was difficult when HLA alleles, especially DR and DQ, strongly co-occurred. This cohort had only TCR beta chains sequenced, and the lack of alpha or paired-chain data limited which features could be detected. Compared with equally common non-associated chains, HLA-associated TCR beta chains in a later analysis were more clonally expanded and had lower generation probabilities. Most CMV-associated TCR beta chains appeared to be HLA-restricted in a later analysis, and the HLA associations seemed to be driven largely by CMV exposure. Over 15 rarely observed V segments, including chromosome 9 orphons, were excluded from the earlier analysis of several hundred of the donors because counts were too low. Compared with the approximately 710-donor mean, donors in an Asian-associated ancestry cluster had fewer N-insertions in productive TCRs, according to a later genetic analysis. Roughly uniform sequencing depth across donors was assumed in presence/absence analyses, although this assumption may not hold. In both the original and validation cohorts, the classifier was reported to diagnose cytomegalovirus status with high specificity and sensitivity. A group of highly shared sequence variants was considered likely to be a technical artifact of the sequencing pipeline. The authors suggested that the approach could potentially be extended to other disease states and immunological phenotypes. Broadly in line with IMGT annotations, most TCR beta V segments showed up in productive rearrangements about 90% or about 30% of the time in an earlier analysis of several hundred of the donors. The 87-base-pair reads could not distinguish some IMGT-functional V segments, including TRBV6-2 and TRBV6-3, so those segments were excluded. Correlated functional status among segregating V segments might be attributable to linkage disequilibrium, but an unknown experimental factor could not be ruled out. Because HLA typing was unavailable for some donors at each locus, only the typed subset was used in association tests. A further reported finding was that TCR beta sequences accurately predicted the HLA-A and HLA-B alleles for most subjects in the first cohort. In vitro tests confirmed that a few of the cytomegalovirus-associated TCR beta chains recognize cytomegalovirus antigens. An association between a missense DCLRE1C variant and V-gene and J-gene trimming of TCR beta chains was found in a later genetic analysis and replicated in an independent cohort. A later analysis associated 15,000 to 20,000 TCR beta sequences with specific HLA alleles at a false discovery rate of 0.05.

From cysteine to phenylalanine, the CDR3 is 13 amino acids long. Only CDR3 DNA is held: 39 bases, read in frame from base 1. For CDR1 and CDR2, the germline V gene lists ENHRY and SYGVKD. A distance of 16 bases separates the germline ends of V and J, which lose 0 bases and 14 bases respectively. The source material was PBMCs. This sequence uses TRBV10-3 and TRBJ1-2; the D gene is not confidently resolved. The receptor was derived from a female donor in good health and CMV-seronegative. The CDR3 protein is CAISESSADSYTF. The DNA sequence is given as TGTGCCATCAGTGAGTCGTCTGCGGACTCCTATACCTTC.